This is a list of T cell receptor beta chains from one sample in a study of blood T cell repertoires in COVID-19. Sequencing was performed with immunoSEQ multiplex PCR; in TCRdb, only in-frame clones are kept and a portion is missing. The data hold a few hundred thousand clones, with around 80% observed a single time. Sequenced: PBMCs or T cells enriched from blood (not recorded which). The receptors derive from a man aged 25-45 years with acute COVID-19. CDR3s include the opening cysteine and the closing phenylalanine or tryptophan. A D gene is named only where the DNA matches it firmly. Size values are once, few and many counts, or a class for expanded clones, and some rows have none.

J: TRBJ2-1; D: TRBD2; V: TRBV11-3; size: .; DNA: TGTGCCAGCAGCCGAGGGACTAGCGGGGGGACCAATGAGCAGTTCTTC; CDR3: CASSRGTSGGTNEQFF
J: TRBJ2-1; D: .; V: TRBV7-2; size: few; DNA: TGTGCCAGCAGCCCCAGTCAAGTCTACAATGAGCAGTTCTTC; CDR3: CASSPSQVYNEQFF
J: TRBJ2-5; D: .; V: TRBV11-2; size: .; DNA: TGTGCCAGCAGCTCAGGTCTCTTCCAAGAGACCCAGTACTTC; CDR3: CASSSGLFQETQYF
J: TRBJ2-1; D: .; V: TRBV6-5; size: .; DNA: TGTGCCAGCAGTTACACCACAGGGACCAACTACAATGAGCAGTTCTTC; CDR3: CASSYTTGTNYNEQFF
J: TRBJ2-3; D: TRBD2; V: TRBV5-6; size: .; DNA: TGTGCCAGCTCACAACTGGGACTAGCGGGGGGCACTCTAAGGGATACGCAGTATTTT; CDR3: CASSQLGLAGGTLRDTQYF
J: TRBJ2-1; D: .; V: TRBV5-1; size: .; DNA: TGCGCCAGCAGCTTGGCAGTCGGGATGTACAATGAGCAGTTCTTC; CDR3: CASSLAVGMYNEQFF
J: TRBJ2-1; D: TRBD2; V: TRBV3-1/TRBV3-2; size: .; DNA: TGTGCCAGCAGCCGAGGTCGGAGCGGGAGGTCTGGTGAGCAGTTCTTC; CDR3: CASSRGRSGRSGEQFF
J: TRBJ2-1; D: TRBD2; V: TRBV7-9; size: .; DNA: TGTGCCAGCAGGAAGGGACTAGCGGACCCTGGTGAGCAGTTCTTC; CDR3: CASRKGLADPGEQFF
J: TRBJ2-3; D: .; V: TRBV1; size: .; DNA: TGCACCAGCAGCCCAAGACAGCGGGAGAGTACCTGCACAGATACGCAGTATTTT; CDR3: CTSSPRQRESTCTDTQYF
J: TRBJ2-6; D: TRBD1; V: TRBV19; size: .; DNA: TGTGCCAGTAGTATAGTTCTGGGACAGGGCCTATCTGGGGCCAACGTCCTGACTTTC; CDR3: CASSIVLGQGLSGANVLTF
J: TRBJ2-5; D: .; V: TRBV7-9; size: .; DNA: TGTGCCAGCAGCTTATCTTCTATACGCGGAGAGACCCAGTACTTC; CDR3: CASSLSSIRGETQYF
J: TRBJ2-1; D: .; V: TRBV7-7; size: .; DNA: TGTGCCAGCAGCTTAGGCTTGGGGGCATACAATGAGCAGTTCTTC; CDR3: CASSLGLGAYNEQFF
J: TRBJ1-2; D: TRBD1; V: TRBV15; size: .; DNA: TGTGCCACCAGCACGGGGGGACAGGGGGCGGATGGCTACACCTTC; CDR3: CATSTGGQGADGYTF
J: TRBJ2-2; D: .; V: TRBV2; size: .; DNA: TGTGCCAGCACTCGGGAACAGGGGAGGACCGGGGAGCTGTTTTTT; CDR3: CASTREQGRTGELFF
J: TRBJ1-6; D: .; V: TRBV11-2; size: .; DNA: TGTGCCAGCAGCTCGGAGGGCCGGAGCGACCTCTCACCCCTCCACTTT; CDR3: CASSSEGRSDLSPLHF
J: TRBJ1-2; D: TRBD1; V: TRBV5-8; size: .; DNA: TGTGCCAGCAGCCACAGGGGACGTCTATCGGGCTACACCTTC; CDR3: CASSHRGRLSGYTF
J: TRBJ2-4; D: TRBD1; V: TRBV7-9; size: .; DNA: TGTGCCAGCAGCTTAGAGGGGACAGGGGCAATTCAGTACTTC; CDR3: CASSLEGTGAIQYF
J: TRBJ2-2; D: TRBD1; V: TRBV5-1; size: .; DNA: TGTGCCAGCAGCTTGGCCCGGACAGGGGTACTTTCCGGGGAGCTGTTTTTT; CDR3: CASSLARTGVLSGELFF
J: TRBJ2-5; D: .; V: TRBV11-2; size: .; DNA: TGTGCCAGCAGCCCGTCGGTCGAGGAGGAGACCCAGTACTTC; CDR3: CASSPSVEEETQYF
J: TRBJ1-4; D: .; V: TRBV11-2; size: .; DNA: TGTGCCAGCCGGGGAGGGTTTGGAGAAAAACTGTTTTTT; CDR3: CASRGGFGEKLFF
J: TRBJ1-6; D: TRBD1; V: TRBV27; size: .; DNA: TGTGCCAGCAGTTTCAGGGACAGGGGGCGCCGGAATTCACCCCTCCACTTT; CDR3: CASSFRDRGRRNSPLHF
J: TRBJ1-5; D: .; V: TRBV28; size: .; DNA: TGTGCCAGCAGTCGAATTGGGTCAGGGGCCGACCAGCCCCAGCATTTT; CDR3: CASSRIGSGADQPQHF